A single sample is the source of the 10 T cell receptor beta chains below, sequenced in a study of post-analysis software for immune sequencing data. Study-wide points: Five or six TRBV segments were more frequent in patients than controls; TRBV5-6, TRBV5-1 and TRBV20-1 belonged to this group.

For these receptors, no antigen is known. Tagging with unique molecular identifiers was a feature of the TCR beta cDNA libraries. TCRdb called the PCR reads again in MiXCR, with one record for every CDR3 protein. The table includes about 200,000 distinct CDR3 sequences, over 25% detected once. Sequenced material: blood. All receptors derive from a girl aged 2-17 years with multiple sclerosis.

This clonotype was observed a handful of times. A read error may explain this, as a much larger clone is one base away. DNA for the CDR3: TGCAGCGTTCTAGCGGGGGGGATTTATGAGCAGTACTTC. Its translation is CSVLAGGIYEQYF. This chain links TRBV29-1 with TRBJ2-5; 12 bases map to TRBD2. Germline lookup yields CDR1 SQVTM and CDR2 ANQGSEA. The V gene end was trimmed by 5 bases and the J gene end by 11 bases; junction bases not matched to a gene: 9. The CDR3 is 13 residues long.

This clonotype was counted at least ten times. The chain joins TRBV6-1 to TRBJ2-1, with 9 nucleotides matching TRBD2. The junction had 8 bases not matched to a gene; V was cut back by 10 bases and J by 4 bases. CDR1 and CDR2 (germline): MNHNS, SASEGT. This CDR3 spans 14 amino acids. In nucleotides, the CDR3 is TGTGCCACCCTCGGCGGGGGGGCATACAATGAGCAGTTCTTC. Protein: CATLGGGAYNEQFF.

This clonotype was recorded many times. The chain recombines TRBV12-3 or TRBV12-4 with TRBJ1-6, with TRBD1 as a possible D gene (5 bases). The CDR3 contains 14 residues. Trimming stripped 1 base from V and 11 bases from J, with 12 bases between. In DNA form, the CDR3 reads TGTGCCAGCAGTTTAGGAGGGGTCCCTACACCCCTCCACTTT. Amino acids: CASSLGGVPTPLHF.

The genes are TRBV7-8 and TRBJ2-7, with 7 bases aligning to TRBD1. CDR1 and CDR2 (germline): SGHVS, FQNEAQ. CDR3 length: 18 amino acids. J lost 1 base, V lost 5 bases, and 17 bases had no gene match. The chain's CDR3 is CASSTRADHRGDSYEQYF. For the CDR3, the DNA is TGTGCCAGCAGCACTAGAGCAGATCACAGGGGCGATTCCTACGAGCAGTACTTC.

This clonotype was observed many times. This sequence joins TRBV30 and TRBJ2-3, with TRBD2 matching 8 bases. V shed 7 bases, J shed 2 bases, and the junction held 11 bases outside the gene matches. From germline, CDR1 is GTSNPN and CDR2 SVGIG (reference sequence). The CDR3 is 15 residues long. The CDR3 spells CASRMSGGNTDTQYF. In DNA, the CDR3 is TGTGCCTCACGCATGAGCGGGGGTAACACAGATACGCAGTATTTT. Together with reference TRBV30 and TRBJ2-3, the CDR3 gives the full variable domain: SQTIHQWPATLVQPVGSPLSLECTVEGTSNPNLYWYRQAAGRGLQLLFYSVGIGQISSEVPQNLSASRPQDRQFILSSKKLLLSDSGFYLCASRMSGGNTDTQYFGPGTRLTVL.

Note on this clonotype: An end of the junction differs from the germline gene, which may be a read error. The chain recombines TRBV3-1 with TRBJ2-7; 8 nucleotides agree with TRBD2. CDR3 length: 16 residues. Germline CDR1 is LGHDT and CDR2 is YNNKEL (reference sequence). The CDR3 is CTSSQAGSGTYNEQYF. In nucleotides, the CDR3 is TGTACCAGCAGCCAAGCGGGTAGCGGGACCTACAATGAGCAGTACTTC.

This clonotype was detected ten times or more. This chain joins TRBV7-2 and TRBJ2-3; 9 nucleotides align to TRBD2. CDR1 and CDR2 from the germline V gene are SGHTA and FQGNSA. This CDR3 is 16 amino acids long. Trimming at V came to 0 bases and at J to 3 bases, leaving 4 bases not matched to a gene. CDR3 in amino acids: CASSLAVSGRTDTQYF. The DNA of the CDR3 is TGTGCCAGCAGCTTAGCTGTTAGCGGGAGAACAGATACGCAGTATTTT.

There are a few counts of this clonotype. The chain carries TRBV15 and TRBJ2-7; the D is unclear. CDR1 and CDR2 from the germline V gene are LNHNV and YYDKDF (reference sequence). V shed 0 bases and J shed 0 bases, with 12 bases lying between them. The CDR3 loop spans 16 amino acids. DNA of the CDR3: TGTGCCACCAGCAGAGACGTCATGGCGGCCTCCTACGAGCAGTACTTC. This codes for CATSRDVMAASYEQYF. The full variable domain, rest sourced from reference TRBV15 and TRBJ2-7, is DAMVIQNPRYQVTQFGKPVTLSCSQTLNHNVMYWYQQKSSQAPKLLFHYYDKDFNNEADTPDNFQSRRPNTSFCFLDIRSPGLGDTAMYLCATSRDVMAASYEQYFGPGTRLTVT.

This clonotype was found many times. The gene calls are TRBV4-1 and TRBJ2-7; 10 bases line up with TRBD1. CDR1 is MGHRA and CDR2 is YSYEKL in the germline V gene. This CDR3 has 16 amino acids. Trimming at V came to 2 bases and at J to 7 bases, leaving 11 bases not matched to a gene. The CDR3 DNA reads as TGCGCCAGCAGCCAAAACCCAGGGGACAGGGGAGAGGAGCAGTACTTC. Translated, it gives CASSQNPGDRGEEQYF.

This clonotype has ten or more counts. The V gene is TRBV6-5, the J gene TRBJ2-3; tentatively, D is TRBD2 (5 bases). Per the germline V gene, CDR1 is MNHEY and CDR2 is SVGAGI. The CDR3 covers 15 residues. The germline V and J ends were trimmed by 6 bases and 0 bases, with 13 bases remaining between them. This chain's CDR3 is CASRQTRWSTDTQYF. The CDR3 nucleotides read TGTGCCAGCAGACAAACTAGGTGGAGCACAGATACGCAGTATTTT.